The T cell receptor (beta chain) under discussion was sequenced for a study of blood T cell repertoires in COVID-19. Study details: Specimens from acute and convalescent COVID-19 originated in the United States, Italy and Spain.

This CDR3 comprises 15 residues. Germline V lookup: CDR1 SGHTA, CDR2 FQGNSA. With 5 bases removed from V and 2 bases from J, the gap between germline ends came to 13 bases. Clones were read by immunoSEQ multiplex PCR, and TCRdb kept only the in-frame ones, dropping some. Of some 83,000 clones in the sample, over 75% were seen once. The clonotype originates from a man aged 50-59 years with acute or convalescent COVID-19. Sample: peripheral blood. The chain carries TRBV7-2 and TRBJ1-3; D possibly corresponds to TRBD1 (5 bases). The CDR3, as DNA: TGTGCCAGCAGCACAAGGGGTATTGCTGGAAACACCATATATTTT. Protein sequence: CASSTRGIAGNTIYF.